Below are 9 T cell receptor beta chains sequenced from a single sample in a study of T cell responses to AZD1222 COVID-19 vaccine. The method was immunoSEQ multiplex PCR; TCRdb's version includes in-frame clones alone and lacks a portion of them. Among some 150,000 clones, around nine tenths were seen once, and the ten largest hold roughly 1.9%. The material sequenced was peripheral blood, taken on day 0 of AZD1222 vaccination. Receptors were obtained from an adult in good health.

This clone was detected only a few times. The chain combines TRBV19 with TRBJ1-3; a weak D match, TRBD1 (5 bases). The CDR3 is 17 residues long. In germline, CDR1 is LNHDA, CDR2 SQIVND (reference sequence). The V end was cut by 6 bases, the J end by 0 bases, with 18 bases between. CDR3 bases: TGTGCCAGTAGGAGGGACTCCCGACGAAGCTCTGGAAACACCATATATTTT. Translated: CASRRDSRRSSGNTIYF.

The genes are TRBV2 and TRBJ2-1, with 7 bases identical to TRBD2. CDR1 SNHLY and CDR2 FYNNEI come from the germline V gene. Unmatched junction bases numbered 16, after V lost 0 bases and J lost 8 bases. This CDR3 comprises 18 residues. The DNA for the CDR3 is TGTGCCAGCAGTGAAGCGCGCATTAGGCGGGAGAGCGGAGATGAGCAGTTCTTC. Translation gives CASSEARIRRESGDEQFF.

The rearrangement joins TRBV6-6 to TRBJ2-7; 9 bases match TRBD1. CDR1 MNHNY and CDR2 SVGAGI come from the germline V gene (reference sequence). The V segment lost 6 bases and the J segment 3 bases; nucleotides outside the gene matches: 6. The CDR3 runs 14 residues. The CDR3 sequence is CASRPGTGLYEQYF. The CDR3 coding sequence is TGTGCCAGCAGGCCCGGGACAGGGCTCTACGAGCAGTACTTC.

The V gene is TRBV24-1, the J gene TRBJ2-2; D is unclear. CDR3 length: 15 residues. The germline V gene has CDR1 KGHDR and CDR2 SFDVKD. Trimming removed 4 bases at V and 7 bases at J, with 15 bases between. DNA for the CDR3: TGTGCCACCAGTGACTTGGGGATAGGGTACGGGGAGCTGTTTTTT. Protein product: CATSDLGIGYGELFF.

The rearrangement uses TRBV18 and TRBJ2-7, with D tentatively TRBD2 (5 bases). The CDR3 sequence is 13 residues long. Germline assignment: CDR1 KGHSH and CDR2 LQKENI. Trimming cost V 6 bases and J 2 bases, with 11 bases left between them. CDR3 sequence reads: CASSPRGTYEQYF. The CDR3 region has the DNA TGTGCCAGCTCCCCCCGAGGGACCTACGAGCAGTACTTC.

The chain uses TRBV4-1 and TRBJ2-1; no clear D gene. Trimming stripped 6 bases from V and 6 bases from J, with 12 bases between. There are 13 residues in the CDR3. Germline V gene lookup returns CDR1 MGHRA and CDR2 YSYEKL. The CDR3 DNA sequence: TGCGCCAGCAGGAAAAGCAGTTTCAATGAGCAGTTCTTC. This translates into CASRKSSFNEQFF.

The V and J genes are TRBV28 and TRBJ1-6, with D possibly TRBD1 on 6 matching bases. V was shortened by 3 bases and J by 9 bases, with 12 bases between the two germline ends. Germline V CDR1 and CDR2: MDHEN, SYDVKM. The CDR3 has 14 residues. In nucleotides, the CDR3 is TGTGCCAGCAGTTTTGGGGGGGGCGGTTCACCCCTCCACTTT. This translates into CASSFGGGGSPLHF.

The rearrangement uses TRBV10-3 and TRBJ2-7, with 9 bases lining up with TRBD2. CDR1 is ENHRY, CDR2 SYGVKD, per germline. The CDR3 is made up of 14 amino acids. Trimming cost V 6 bases and J 7 bases; bases outside gene matches: 10. In DNA form, the CDR3 reads TGTGCCATCAGAGAGCGGGAGGCCGAAGGAGAGCAGTACTTC. It encodes CAIREREAEGEQYF.

The chain employs TRBV4-3 and TRBJ1-4; D is uncertain. V was pared by 0 bases and J by 0 bases, with 5 bases between. From germline, CDR1 is LGHNA and CDR2 YSLEER. CDR3 size: 15 residues. CDR3 DNA: TGCGCCAGCAGCCAAGATGTTGCAACTAATGAAAAACTGTTTTTT. Amino acids: CASSQDVATNEKLFF.